The 5 T cell receptor beta chains given below trace back to one sample, sequenced in a study of OX40 agonist ivuxolimab in advanced cancers. The library was prepared using the immunoSEQ multiplex PCR assay. This immuneACCESS table, as held by TCRdb, lists in-frame sequences with V and J called but not all clones. Of the missing ones, under half trace to an unresolved V gene in checked studies; the others have no known cause. The sample profile shows around 40,000 clones; roughly 80% of them were found once. About 15% of the sample is held by the ten biggest clonotypes. Sequenced here: CD4+ or CD8+ T cells sorted from blood, sampled in a trial of the OX40 agonist ivuxolimab. The receptor set was obtained from an adult with an advanced solid tumor such as melanoma, head and neck, liver or kidney cancer.

V and J are TRBV4-2 and TRBJ1-2; no firm D call. The V gene's germline CDR1 is LGHNA and CDR2 YNFKEQ. CDR3 size: 16 residues. Trimming removed 0 bases from V and 5 bases from J, with 16 bases in between. This CDR3 reads CASSQEGAAHGYGYTF. The DNA of the CDR3 is TGTGCCAGCAGCCAAGAAGGAGCGGCTCACGGGTATGGCTACACCTTC.

The table lists this clone with a count of one. The chain recombines TRBV21-1 with TRBJ1-1; no DNA check was done on the table's D call, TRBD1. TRBV21-1 is a documented pseudogene. The CDR3 has 13 amino acids. The CDR3 nucleotides read TGTGCCAGCAGGACAGTTCTGGACACTGAAGCTTTCTTT. It codes for CASRTVLDTEAFF.

About this clone: One end of the junction fails to match germline, which may point to a read error. The J gene is TRBJ2-6, the V gene TRBV10-2; D might be TRBD1 (5 bases). The CDR3 length is 14 residues. Germline V gene data show CDR1 as WSHSY and CDR2 as SAAADI. The CDR3 spells CASSDRSGANVPTF. CDR3 nucleotide sequence: TGCGCCAGCAGTGACCGCTCTGGGGCCAACGTCCCGACTTTC.

The chain employs TRBV7-4 and TRBJ1-5, with TRBD1 matching over 7 bases. The CDR3 runs 13 residues. CDR1 is SGHVT and CDR2 is SQSDAQ in the germline V gene. The V and J ends lost 7 bases and 7 bases, in that order; junction bases with no gene match: 7. CDR3 in DNA: TGTGCCAGCATCCTACAGGGGTGGCAGCCCCAGCATTTT. Encoded protein: CASILQGWQPQHF.

This clone has at least ten counts. The CDR3 DNA reads TGTGCCAGCAGTTACTCCGCGACTAGTGGCTATGAGCAGTTCTTC. This codes for CASSYSATSGYEQFF. The chain uses TRBV6-5 and TRBJ2-1, with TRBD2 as a possible D gene (6 bases). CDR1 and CDR2 from the germline V gene are MNHEY and SVGAGI. This CDR3 has 15 amino acids. Trimming took 0 bases from V and 8 from J, leaving 14 bases between them.